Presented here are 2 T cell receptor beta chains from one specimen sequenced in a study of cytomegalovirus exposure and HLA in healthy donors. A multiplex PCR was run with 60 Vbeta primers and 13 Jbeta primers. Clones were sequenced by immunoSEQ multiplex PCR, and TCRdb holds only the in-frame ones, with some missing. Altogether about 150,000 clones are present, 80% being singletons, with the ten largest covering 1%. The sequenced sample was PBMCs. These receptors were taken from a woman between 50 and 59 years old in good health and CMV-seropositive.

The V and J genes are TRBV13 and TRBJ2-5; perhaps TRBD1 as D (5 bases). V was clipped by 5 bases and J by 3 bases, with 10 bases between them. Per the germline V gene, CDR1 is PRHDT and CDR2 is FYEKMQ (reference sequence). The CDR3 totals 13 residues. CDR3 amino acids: CASSPQGEETQYF. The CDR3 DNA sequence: TGTGCCAGCAGCCCCCAGGGTGAAGAGACCCAGTACTTC.

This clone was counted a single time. CDR3 DNA: TGTGCCAGCAGCGGCGGGCCTATGAACACTGAAGCTTTCTTT. The encoded protein is CASSGGPMNTEAFF. The gene calls are TRBV9 and TRBJ1-1; no definite D call. V was clipped by 3 bases and J by 0 bases, with 9 bases between them. The CDR3 extends over 14 amino acids. Germline V gene sequence: CDR1 SGDLS, CDR2 YYNGEE.